This TCR beta chain was retrieved from a study of identical twins. A universal primer site was created by template switching, with the cDNA bearing unique molecular identifiers. MiXCR, applied by TCRdb to the 5' RACE reads, yields one record per CDR3 protein. The sample yields under 400,000 distinct CDR3 sequences, approximately 9.1% seen once. Notes on the study in general: Twin-shared out-of-frame alpha sequences were enriched for low generation probability. Beta out-of-frame sequences displayed a weaker excess of sharing between twins.

Many counts were recorded for this clonotype. Its matching antigen is unknown. The CDR3 totals 13 residues. V lost 5 bases, J lost 4 bases, and 5 bases stayed unmatched. CDR1 SGHRS and CDR2 YFSETQ come from the germline V gene. Each donor (without exception) was a healthy Caucasian. Sequencing used naive T cells sorted from blood. The rearrangement joins TRBV5-1 to TRBJ1-1; TRBD1 aligns across 7 bases. This receptor was taken from a woman between 45 and 60 years old in good health. The chain's CDR3 is CASRPTGTTEAFF. In DNA, the CDR3 is TGCGCCAGCAGACCGACAGGGACCACTGAAGCTTTCTTT. Full variable domain (rest looked up from reference TRBV5-1 and TRBJ1-1): KAGVTQTPRYLIKTRGQQVTLSCSPISGHRSVSWYQQTPGQGLQFLFEYFSETQRNKGNFPGRFSGRQFSNSRSEMNVSTLELGDSALYLCASRPTGTTEAFFGQGTRLTVV.